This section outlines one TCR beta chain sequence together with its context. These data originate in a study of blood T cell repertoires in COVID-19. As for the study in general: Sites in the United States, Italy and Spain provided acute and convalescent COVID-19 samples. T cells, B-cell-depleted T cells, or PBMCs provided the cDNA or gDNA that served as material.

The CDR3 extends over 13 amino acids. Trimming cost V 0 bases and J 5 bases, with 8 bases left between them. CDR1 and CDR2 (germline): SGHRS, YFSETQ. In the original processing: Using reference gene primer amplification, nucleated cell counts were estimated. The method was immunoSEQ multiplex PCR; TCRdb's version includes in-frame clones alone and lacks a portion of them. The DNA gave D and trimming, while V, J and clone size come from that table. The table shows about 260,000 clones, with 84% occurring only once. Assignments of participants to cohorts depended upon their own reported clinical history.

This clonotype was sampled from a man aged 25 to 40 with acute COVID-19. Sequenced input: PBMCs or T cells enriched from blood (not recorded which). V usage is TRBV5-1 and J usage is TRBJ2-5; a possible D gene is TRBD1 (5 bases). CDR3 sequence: CASSLVRVETQYF. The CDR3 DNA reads TGCGCCAGCAGCTTGGTCAGGGTGGAGACCCAGTACTTC. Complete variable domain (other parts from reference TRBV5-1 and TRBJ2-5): KAGVTQTPRYLIKTRGQQVTLSCSPISGHRSVSWYQQTPGQGLQFLFEYFSETQRNKGNFPGRFSGRQFSNSRSEMNVSTLELGDSALYLCASSLVRVETQYFGPGTRLLVL.